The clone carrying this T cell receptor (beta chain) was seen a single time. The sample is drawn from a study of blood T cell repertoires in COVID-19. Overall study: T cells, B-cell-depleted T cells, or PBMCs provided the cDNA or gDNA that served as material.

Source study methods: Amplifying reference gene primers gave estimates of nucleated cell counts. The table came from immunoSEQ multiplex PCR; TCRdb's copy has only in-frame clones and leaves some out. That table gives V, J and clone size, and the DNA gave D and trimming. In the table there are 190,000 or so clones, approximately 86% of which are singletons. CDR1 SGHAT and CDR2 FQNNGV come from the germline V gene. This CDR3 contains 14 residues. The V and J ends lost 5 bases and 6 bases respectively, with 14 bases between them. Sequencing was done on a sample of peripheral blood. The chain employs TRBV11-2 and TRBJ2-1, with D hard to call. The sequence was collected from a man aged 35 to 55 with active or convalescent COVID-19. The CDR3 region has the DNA TGTGCCAGCAGCGTACAATACCTCAGCAATGAGCAGTTCTTC. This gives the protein CASSVQYLSNEQFF.